This T cell receptor beta chain appears in the sequencing data of a study of early T cells in non-severe SARS-CoV-2 infection. Turning to the study itself: Bulk RNA taken from unsorted whole blood was sequenced, leaving chains unpaired.

The V and J ends lost 7 bases and 0 bases respectively, with 10 bases between them. Germline loops: CDR1 LNHDA, CDR2 SQIVND (reference sequence). The CDR3 is 14 amino acids. cDNA molecules, individually, were tagged with unique molecular identifiers. TCRdb re-called the 5' RACE reads through MiXCR, storing one row per CDR3 protein. The profile covers tens of thousands of distinct CDR3 sequences, with around 13% appearing a single time and about 1% taken by the ten largest. This clonotype occurred many times. This chain links TRBV19 with TRBJ2-1; D gene ambiguous. This sample comprised whole blood, obtained at baseline. The sequence was collected from an adult who was a healthcare worker with PCR-confirmed SARS-CoV-2 infection or an uninfected control (not recorded which). The donor label of this sample is uncertain. The CDR3 reads CASTPGGSYNEQFF. CDR3 in DNA: TGTGCCAGTACCCCCGGTGGCTCCTACAATGAGCAGTTCTTC.